This T cell receptor beta chain was captured in a study of blood T cell repertoires in COVID-19. Study overall: Sources were T cells, B-cell-depleted T cells, or PBMCs; the material itself was cDNA or gDNA.

This clone was detected many times. Here immunoSEQ multiplex PCR was the method, and the copy in TCRdb shows in-frame clones only, minus some. The sample comprises approximately 260,000 clones, approximately 79% of which are singletons, and approximately 4% rests with the top ten. The source material was peripheral blood. The clonotype comes from a middle-aged woman with active or convalescent COVID-19.

CDR3 DNA sequence: TGTGCCAGCAGCTCCTTTCGGGGCTCTGGAAACACCATATATTTT. Its translation: CASSSFRGSGNTIYF. The rearrangement joins TRBV11-2 to TRBJ1-3, with D unresolved. The CDR3 contains 15 residues. Trimming cost V 4 bases and J 0 bases, with 10 bases left between them. The germline V gene encodes CDR1 SGHAT and CDR2 FQNNGV.